What follows describes a single T cell receptor (beta chain). This CDR3 comprises 14 residues. The germline CDR1 and CDR2 sequences are SQVTM and ANQGSEA. This entry is derived from a study of T cells expressing NK-cell markers. Overall study: With respect to HCMV, seven of the eight sequenced donors were seropositive, and one was seronegative.

TCRdb reprocessed the 5' RACE reads, with one entry per CDR3 protein and no DNA. This repertoire comprises 550,000 to 600,000 distinct CDR3 sequences; its ten largest clones make up roughly 3.4%. The TCR comes from a man between 18 and 29 years old in good health. Sample: blood T cells: a sorted CD56 or NKG2C T cell subset, CD4+ or CD8+ T cells, or bulk PBMC T cells (not recorded which). This chain uses TRBV29-1 with TRBJ2-3; TCRdb proposes TRBD2, but this gene call is untestable without DNA. The CDR3 sequence is CSVVGLPNTDTQYF.